The clone carrying this TCR delta chain was detected only a few times. The antigen remains undetermined. The template was reverse-transcribed extracted RNA. The CDR3 regions were amplified by multiplex PCR from V-gene primers to a constant-region primer. TCRdb re-processed the multiplex PCR reads using CATT. The sample consists of 50,000 to 60,000 delta-chain clones, around 16% of them appearing once. This CDR3 is 24 amino acids long. The V gene end was trimmed by 3 bases and the J gene end by 4 bases; junction bases not matched to a gene: 31. Germline values: CDR1 TSWWSYY, CDR2 QGS. These data come from a study of Vδ1+ human thymocytes. Broader study findings: Bulk repertoire data may be misinterpreted because of unexpected Vdelta2 sequences. In the thymus, TRG and TRD repertoires looked highly polyclonal with Gaussian CDR3 lengths.

The rearrangement uses TRDV1 and TRDJ1; 11 bases line up with TRDD3. The origin of this receptor is a girl under three years old who had congenital heart surgery. Material: Vdelta1+ gamma-delta thymocytes from the thymus. The subset was: FACS-sorted CD3+ TCRalphabeta- TCRVdelta1+ TCRVdelta2- thymocytes. As DNA, the CDR3 is TGTGCTCTTGGGGAGTTACGGCCTTCCTACGAATCTGGGGGATACCTGGCTAGCCTCGATAAACTCATCTTT. This translates into CALGELRPSYESGGYLASLDKLIF.